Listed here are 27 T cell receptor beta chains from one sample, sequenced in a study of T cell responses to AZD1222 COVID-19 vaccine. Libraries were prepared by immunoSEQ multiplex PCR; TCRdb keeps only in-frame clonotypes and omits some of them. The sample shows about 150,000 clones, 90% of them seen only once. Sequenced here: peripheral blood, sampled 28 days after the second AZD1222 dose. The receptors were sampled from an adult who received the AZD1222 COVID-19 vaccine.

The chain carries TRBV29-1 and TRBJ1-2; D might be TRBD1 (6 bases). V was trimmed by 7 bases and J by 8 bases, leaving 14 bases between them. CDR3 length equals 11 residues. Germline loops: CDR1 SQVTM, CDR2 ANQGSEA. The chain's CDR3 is CSDRERGGYTF. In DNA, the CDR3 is TGCAGCGACAGGGAGAGAGGCGGCTACACCTTC.

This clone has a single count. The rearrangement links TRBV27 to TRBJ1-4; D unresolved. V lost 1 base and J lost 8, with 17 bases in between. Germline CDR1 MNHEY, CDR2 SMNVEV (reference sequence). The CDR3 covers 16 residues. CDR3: CASSLLVRGVEEKLFF. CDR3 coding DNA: TGTGCCAGCAGTTTATTAGTCCGGGGAGTTGAAGAAAAACTGTTTTTT.

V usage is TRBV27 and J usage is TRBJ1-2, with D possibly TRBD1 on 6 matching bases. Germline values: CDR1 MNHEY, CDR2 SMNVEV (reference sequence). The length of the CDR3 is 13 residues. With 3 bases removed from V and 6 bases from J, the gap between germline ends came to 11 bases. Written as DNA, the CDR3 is TGTGCCAGCAGTTTTGGGGGGGCAGATGGCTACACCTTC. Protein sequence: CASSFGGADGYTF.

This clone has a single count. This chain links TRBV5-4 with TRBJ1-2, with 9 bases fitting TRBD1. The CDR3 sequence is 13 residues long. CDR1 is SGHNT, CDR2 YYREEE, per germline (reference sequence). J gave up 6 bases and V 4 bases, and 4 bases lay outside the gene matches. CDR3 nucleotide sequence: TGTGCCAGCAGCCCTTACAGGGGGCATGGCTACACCTTC. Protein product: CASSPYRGHGYTF.

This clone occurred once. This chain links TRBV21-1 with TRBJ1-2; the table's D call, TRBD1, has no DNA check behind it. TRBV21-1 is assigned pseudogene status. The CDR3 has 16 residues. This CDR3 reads CASSKKRRDSRNGYTF. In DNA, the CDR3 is TGTGCCAGCAGCAAAAAACGCAGGGACAGCAGGAATGGCTACACCTTC.

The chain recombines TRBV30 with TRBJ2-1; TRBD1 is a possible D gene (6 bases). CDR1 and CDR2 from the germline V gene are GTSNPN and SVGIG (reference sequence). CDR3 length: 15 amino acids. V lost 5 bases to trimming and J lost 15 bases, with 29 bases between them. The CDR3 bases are TGTGCCTGGGTCCGCCGTGGTACCGGGACCCAGGGGCGGTTCTTC. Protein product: CAWVRRGTGTQGRFF.

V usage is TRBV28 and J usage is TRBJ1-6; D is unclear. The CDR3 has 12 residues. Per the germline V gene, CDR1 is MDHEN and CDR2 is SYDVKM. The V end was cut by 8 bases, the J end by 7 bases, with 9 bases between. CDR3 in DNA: TGTGCCAGCGGAATGAGGAATTCACCCCTCCACTTT. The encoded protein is CASGMRNSPLHF.

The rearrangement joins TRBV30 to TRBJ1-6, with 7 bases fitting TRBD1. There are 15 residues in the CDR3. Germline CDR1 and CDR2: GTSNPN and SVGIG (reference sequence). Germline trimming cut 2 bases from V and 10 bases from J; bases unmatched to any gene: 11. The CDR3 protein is CAWSQADRNQSPLHF. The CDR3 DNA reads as TGTGCCTGGAGTCAAGCGGACAGGAATCAATCACCCCTCCACTTT.

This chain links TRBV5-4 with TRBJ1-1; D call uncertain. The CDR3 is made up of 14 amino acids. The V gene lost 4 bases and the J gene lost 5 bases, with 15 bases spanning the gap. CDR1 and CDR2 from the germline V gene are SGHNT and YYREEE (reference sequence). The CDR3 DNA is TGTGCCAGCAGCCCTATGACGAAGGGAACTGAAGCTTTCTTT. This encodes CASSPMTKGTEAFF.

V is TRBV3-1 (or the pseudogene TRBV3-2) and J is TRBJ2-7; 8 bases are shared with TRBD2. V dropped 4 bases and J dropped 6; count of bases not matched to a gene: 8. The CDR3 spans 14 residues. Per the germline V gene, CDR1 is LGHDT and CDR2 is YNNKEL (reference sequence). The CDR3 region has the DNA TGTGCCAGCAGCCCATCACGGACTAGCCGCGAGCAGTACTTC. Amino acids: CASSPSRTSREQYF.

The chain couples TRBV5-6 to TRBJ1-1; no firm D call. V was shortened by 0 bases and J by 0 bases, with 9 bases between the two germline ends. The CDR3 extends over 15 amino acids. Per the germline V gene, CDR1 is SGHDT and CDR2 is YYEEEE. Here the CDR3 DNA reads TGTGCCAGCAGCTTGGGTCAGACTTTGAACACTGAAGCTTTCTTT. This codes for CASSLGQTLNTEAFF.

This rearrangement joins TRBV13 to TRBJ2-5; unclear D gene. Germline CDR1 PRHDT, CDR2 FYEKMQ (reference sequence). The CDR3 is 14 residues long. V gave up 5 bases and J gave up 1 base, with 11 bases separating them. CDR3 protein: CASSPPEVQETQYF. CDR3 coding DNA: TGTGCCAGCAGCCCCCCTGAGGTCCAAGAGACCCAGTACTTC.

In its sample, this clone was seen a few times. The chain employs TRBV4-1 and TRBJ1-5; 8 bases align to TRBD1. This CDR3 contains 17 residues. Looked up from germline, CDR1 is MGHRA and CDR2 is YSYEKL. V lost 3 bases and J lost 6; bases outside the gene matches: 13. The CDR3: CASSQETGGPSGQPQHF. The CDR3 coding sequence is TGCGCCAGCAGCCAGGAAACAGGGGGTCCTTCCGGTCAGCCCCAGCATTTT.

CDR3 DNA: TGTGCCAGCAGCGATTCTAATGAAAAACTGTTTTTT. It specifies CASSDSNEKLFF. This chain connects TRBV9 to TRBJ1-4; no definite D call. This CDR3 region has 12 residues. V was clipped by 3 bases and J by 3 bases, with 3 bases between them. CDR1 is SGDLS, CDR2 YYNGEE, per germline.

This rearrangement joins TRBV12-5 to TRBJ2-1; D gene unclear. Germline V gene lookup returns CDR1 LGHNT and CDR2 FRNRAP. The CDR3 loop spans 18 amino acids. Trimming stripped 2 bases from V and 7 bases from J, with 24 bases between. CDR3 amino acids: CASGLRAFVLGATNEQFF. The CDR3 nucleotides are TGTGCTAGTGGTTTGAGGGCTTTCGTATTGGGCGCGACGAATGAGCAGTTCTTC.

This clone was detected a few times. CDR3 sequence: CASSAGYAGGQNEQFF. The CDR3 bases are TGTGCCAGCAGTGCTGGATATGCGGGAGGACAGAATGAGCAGTTCTTC. V and J are TRBV25-1 and TRBJ2-1; 8 bases align to TRBD2. The CDR3 runs to 16 residues. Per germline, CDR1 MGHDK and CDR2 SYGVNS. The V segment lost 4 bases and the J segment 7 bases; nucleotides outside the gene matches: 12.

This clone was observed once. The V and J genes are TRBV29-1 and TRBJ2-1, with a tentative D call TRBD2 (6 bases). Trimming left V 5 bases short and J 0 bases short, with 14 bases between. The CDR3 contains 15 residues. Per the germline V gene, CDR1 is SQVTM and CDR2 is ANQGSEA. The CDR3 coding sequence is TGCAGCGTTTATCCGGGAGCCAGCTCCTACAATGAGCAGTTCTTC. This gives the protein CSVYPGASSYNEQFF.

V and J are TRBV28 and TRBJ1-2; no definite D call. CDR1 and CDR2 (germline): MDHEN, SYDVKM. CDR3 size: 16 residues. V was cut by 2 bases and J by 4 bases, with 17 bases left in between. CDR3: CASSLGLSSSGYGYTF. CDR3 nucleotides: TGTGCCAGCAGTTTAGGGCTATCATCTTCGGGCTATGGCTACACCTTC.

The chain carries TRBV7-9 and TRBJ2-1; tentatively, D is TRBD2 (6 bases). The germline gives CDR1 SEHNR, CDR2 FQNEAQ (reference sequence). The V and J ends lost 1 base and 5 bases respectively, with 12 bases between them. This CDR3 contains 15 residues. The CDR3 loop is CASSLVAGWNNEQFF. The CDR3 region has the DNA TGTGCCAGCAGCTTAGTTGCGGGGTGGAACAATGAGCAGTTCTTC.

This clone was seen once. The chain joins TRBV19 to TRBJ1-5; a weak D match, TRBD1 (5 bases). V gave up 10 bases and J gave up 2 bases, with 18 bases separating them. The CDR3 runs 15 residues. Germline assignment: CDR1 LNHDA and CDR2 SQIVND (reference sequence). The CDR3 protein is CATTPFRDGNQPQHF. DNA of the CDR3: TGTGCCACCACCCCCTTCCGGGACGGCAATCAGCCCCAGCATTTT.

The chain's CDR3 is CASRVGHGNEKLFF. CDR3 DNA: TGCGCCAGCAGGGTAGGGCACGGTAATGAAAAACTGTTTTTT. The V call is TRBV5-1, the J call TRBJ1-4, with D hard to call. This CDR3 is built from 14 residues. The germline CDR1 and CDR2 sequences are SGHRS and YFSETQ. V was clipped by 5 bases and J by 4 bases, with 12 bases between them.

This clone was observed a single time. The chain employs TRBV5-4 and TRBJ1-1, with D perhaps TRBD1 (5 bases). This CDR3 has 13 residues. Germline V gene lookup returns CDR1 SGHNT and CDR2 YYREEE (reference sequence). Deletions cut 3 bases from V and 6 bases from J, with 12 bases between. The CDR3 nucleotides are TGTGCCAGCAGCTCGGCGAGGGGATCTGAAGCTTTCTTT. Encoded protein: CASSSARGSEAFF.

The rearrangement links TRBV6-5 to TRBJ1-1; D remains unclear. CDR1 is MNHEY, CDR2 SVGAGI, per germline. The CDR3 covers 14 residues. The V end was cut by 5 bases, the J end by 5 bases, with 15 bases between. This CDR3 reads CASSKLGSGTEAFF. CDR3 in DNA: TGTGCCAGCAGTAAACTCGGAAGCGGGACTGAAGCTTTCTTT.

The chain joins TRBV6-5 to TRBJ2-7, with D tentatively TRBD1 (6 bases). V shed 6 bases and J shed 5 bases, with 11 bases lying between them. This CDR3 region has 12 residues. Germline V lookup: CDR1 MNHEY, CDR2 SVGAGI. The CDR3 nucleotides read TGTGCCAGCAGAACAGGGCTCAACGAGCAGTACTTC. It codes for CASRTGLNEQYF.

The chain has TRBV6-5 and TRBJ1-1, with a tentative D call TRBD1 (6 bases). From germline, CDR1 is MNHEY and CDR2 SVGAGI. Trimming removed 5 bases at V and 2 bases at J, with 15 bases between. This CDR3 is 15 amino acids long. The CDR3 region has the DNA TGTGCCAGCAGTACGATGGGCAGGGGAAACACTGAAGCTTTCTTT. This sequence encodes CASSTMGRGNTEAFF.

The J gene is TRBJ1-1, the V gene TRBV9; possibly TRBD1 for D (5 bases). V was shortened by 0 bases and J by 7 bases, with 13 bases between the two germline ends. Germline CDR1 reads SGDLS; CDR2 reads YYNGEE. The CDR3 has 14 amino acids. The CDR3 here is CASSVVGAGGEAFF. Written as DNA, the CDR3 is TGTGCCAGCAGCGTAGTTGGGGCGGGGGGTGAAGCTTTCTTT.

CDR3 sequence reads: CASSVGGQGRYGYTF. The CDR3 DNA follows: TGTGCCAGCAGCGTAGGCGGACAGGGGAGGTATGGCTACACCTTC. This chain links TRBV9 with TRBJ1-2, with 9 nucleotides matching TRBD1. V was pared by 0 bases and J by 5 bases, with 5 bases of the junction left unmatched. The CDR3 sequence is 15 residues long. Germline lookup yields CDR1 SGDLS and CDR2 YYNGEE.